This TCR beta chain was found in a study of cytomegalovirus exposure and HLA in healthy donors. Of note for this clone: What it recognizes is unknown.

Use of 60 Vbeta and 13 Jbeta primers characterized the PCR. Sequencing used immunoSEQ multiplex PCR; TCRdb keeps in-frame clones, though not all of them. Of 30,000 to 40,000 clones in the sample, 82% were seen once. Study-wide points: Per a later analysis, HLA-associated TCR beta chains showed more clonal expansion than other, equally common TCR beta chains.

This CDR3 is built from 14 residues. Trimming stripped 2 bases from V and 2 bases from J, with 8 bases between. In germline, CDR1 is MNHNY, CDR2 SVGAGI (reference sequence). This clonotype was sampled from a woman between 18 and 30 years old in good health and CMV-seropositive. The chain combines TRBV6-6 with TRBJ2-3; D might be TRBD2 (7 bases). Material: PBMCs. The DNA for the CDR3 is TGTGCCAGCAGTTACGGGGGGGCCACAGATACGCAGTATTTT. It is translated as CASSYGGATDTQYF.